This TCR beta chain is drawn from a study of blood T cell repertoires in COVID-19 (dated by TCRdb to 2018 to 2020). Context from the whole study: Samples covering the acute and convalescent phases of COVID-19 were provided by collaborators in the United States, Italy and Spain. The prospective study material was composed of cDNA or gDNA derived from T cells, B-cell-depleted T cells, or PBMCs. Subjects who had been exposed to COVID-19, were actively infected with it, or had recovered from it provided the deeply sampled blood TCRbeta repertoires that made up the dataset. A freely available public database, intended as a resource for researchers studying the immune response to SARS-CoV-2, is where the repertoires were released. The samples were drawn from two sources: the first 160 participants of the ongoing ImmuneRACE study, and over 1,000 subjects contributed by 6 global collaborators. Nearly every sample came with metadata listing a de-identified subject ID, COVID-19 status, age in years and sex. Where available, HLA class I and class II types were obtained from metadata supplied by the sample provider rather than from assay-based typing. Overall study results and their limits: How much clinical and demographic metadata was included differed by source and by participant, and the metadata was provided uncurated.

TCRbeta CDR3 regions were amplified from genomic DNA using the immunoSEQ Assay, a bias-controlled multiplex PCR. Under the source paper's analysis protocol: The number of nucleated cells in each sample was estimated by amplification of reference gene primers within the assay. To quantify the absolute abundance of each unique TCRbeta CDR3 rearrangement, sequence reads were collapsed and filtered. Productive Simpson clonality was computed per sample as the square root of Simpson's diversity index over productive rearrangements. TCRdb limited this immuneACCESS table to in-frame rearrangements with V and J called. A share of clones is missing; checked studies link under half to unresolved V genes, and the rest is unexplained. That table furnishes V, J and clone size, whereas the DNA furnished D and trimming. The table for this sample lists roughly 190,000 clones; about 81% of them were counted only once. The ten largest clones capture approximately 15% of the sample.

A word on this clone: Its antigen is currently not known. No base quality information exists; no much larger clone differs at one position.

The CDR3 measures 16 amino acids from cysteine to phenylalanine. CDR3 DNA only is kept here, 48 bases in frame from base 1. The V and J ends are trimmed by 1 base and 0 bases, leaving 10 bases between them. CDR1 and CDR2 (LGHDT, YNNKEL) derive from the germline V gene (reference sequence). Whole blood was collected in K2EDTA tubes by collaborating institutions according to the institutions' own protocols. For TCRbeta analysis, collaborator samples were shipped as frozen whole blood, as isolated PBMCs, or as DNA extracted from either sample type. The TCR comes from a man aged 30-40 years with active or convalescent COVID-19. Sequenced sample: peripheral blood. The rearrangement joined TRBV3-1 (or the pseudogene TRBV3-2) to TRBJ1-5; the D gene assignment is ambiguous. The DNA sequence is given as TGTGCCAGCAGCCAAGCAGGAATCGGTAGCAATCAGCCCCAGCATTTT. Translated, it reads CASSQAGIGSNQPQHF.